The T cell receptor beta chain under discussion was sequenced for a study of T-cell memory formation after mild COVID-19. Overall study findings and caveats: Balance between CD4 and CD8 was seen in clones contracting day 15 to 85, and a CD4+ lean was seen in later expanders. Pre-infection memory harbored some responding clones, suggesting cross-reactive memory joined. Contracting CD4+ clones sat mainly in CM and EM; CD8+ in EMRA.

Trimming took 3 bases from V and 11 from J, leaving 10 bases between them. Germline CDR1 and CDR2: ENHRY and SYGVKD. The CDR3 consists of 12 residues. TCRdb re-called the 5' RACE reads through MiXCR, storing one row per CDR3 protein. The repertoire holds 500,000 to 600,000 distinct CDR3 sequences, with roughly 17% as singletons. There are many counts of this clonotype. Antigen: not known. Sequenced sample: PBMCs or a T cell subset sorted from them (not recorded which). This clonotype originated in an adult woman who had mild COVID-19 (a few samples of this study predate the infection). Cell type and time point are not known. This chain links TRBV10-3 with TRBJ1-4; D remains unclear. CDR3 loop: CAISDLEAKLFF. CDR3 sequence (DNA): TGTGCCATCAGTGACCTCGAGGCGAAACTGTTTTTT.